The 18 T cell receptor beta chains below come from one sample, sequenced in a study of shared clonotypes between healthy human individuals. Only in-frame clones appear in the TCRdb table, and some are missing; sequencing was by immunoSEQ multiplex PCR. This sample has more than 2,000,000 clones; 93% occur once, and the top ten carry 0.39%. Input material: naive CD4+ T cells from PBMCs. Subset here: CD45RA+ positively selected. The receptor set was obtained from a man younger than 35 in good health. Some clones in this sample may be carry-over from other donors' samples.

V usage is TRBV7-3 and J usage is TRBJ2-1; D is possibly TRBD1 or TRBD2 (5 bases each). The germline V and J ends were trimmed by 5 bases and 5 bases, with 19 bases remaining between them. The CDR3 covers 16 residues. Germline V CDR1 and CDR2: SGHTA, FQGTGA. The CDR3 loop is CASSLVGGTENNEQFF. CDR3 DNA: TGTGCCAGCAGCCTCGTCGGTGGGACGGAGAACAATGAGCAGTTCTTC.

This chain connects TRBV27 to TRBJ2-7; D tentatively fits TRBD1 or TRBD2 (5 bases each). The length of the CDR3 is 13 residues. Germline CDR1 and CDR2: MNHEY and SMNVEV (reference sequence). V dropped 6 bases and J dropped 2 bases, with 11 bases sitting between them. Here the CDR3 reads CASRLGETYEQYF. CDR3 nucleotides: TGTGCCAGCAGGTTAGGGGAGACCTACGAGCAGTACTTC.

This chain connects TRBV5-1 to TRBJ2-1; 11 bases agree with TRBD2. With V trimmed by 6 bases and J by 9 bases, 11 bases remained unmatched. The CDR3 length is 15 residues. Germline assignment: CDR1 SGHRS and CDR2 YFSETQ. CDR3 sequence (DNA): TGCGCCAGCACCAGACTAGCGGGGAGGATAGGTGAGCAGTTCTTC. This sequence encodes CASTRLAGRIGEQFF.

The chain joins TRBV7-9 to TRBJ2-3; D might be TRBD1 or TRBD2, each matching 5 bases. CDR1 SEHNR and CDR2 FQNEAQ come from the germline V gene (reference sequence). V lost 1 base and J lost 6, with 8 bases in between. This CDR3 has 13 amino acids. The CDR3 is CASSLGGSDTQYF. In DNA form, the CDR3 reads TGTGCCAGCAGCTTAGGGGGGTCGGATACGCAGTATTTT.

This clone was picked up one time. CDR3 loop: CASSLYGAAGKTDTQYF. The CDR3 DNA sequence: TGTGCCAGCAGCTTATATGGCGCGGCGGGAAAGACAGATACGCAGTATTTT. The chain employs TRBV7-2 and TRBJ2-3, with D tentatively TRBD2 (6 bases). V was clipped by 2 bases and J by 3 bases, with 18 bases between them. CDR3 length: 17 residues. CDR1 is SGHTA and CDR2 is FQGNSA in the germline V gene.

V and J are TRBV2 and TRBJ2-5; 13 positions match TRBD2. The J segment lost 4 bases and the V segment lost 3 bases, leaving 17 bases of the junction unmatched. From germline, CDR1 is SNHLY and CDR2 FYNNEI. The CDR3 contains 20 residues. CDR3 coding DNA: TGTGCCAGCAGTGAGTCGGCTTTGAGGGGGACTAGCGGGAACAGAGAGACCCAGTACTTC. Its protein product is CASSESALRGTSGNRETQYF.

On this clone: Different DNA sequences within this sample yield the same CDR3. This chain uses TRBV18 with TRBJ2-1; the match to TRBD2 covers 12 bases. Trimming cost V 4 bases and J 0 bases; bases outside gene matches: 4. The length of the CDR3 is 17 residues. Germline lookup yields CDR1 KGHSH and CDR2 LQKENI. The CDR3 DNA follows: TGTGCCAGCTCACTGACGACTAGCGGGAGCTCCTACAATGAGCAGTTCTTC. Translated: CASSLTTSGSSYNEQFF.

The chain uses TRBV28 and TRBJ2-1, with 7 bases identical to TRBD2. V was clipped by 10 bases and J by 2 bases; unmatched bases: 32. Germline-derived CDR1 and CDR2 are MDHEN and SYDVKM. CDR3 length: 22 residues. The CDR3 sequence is CAILSLGGREIGGSGAYNEQFF. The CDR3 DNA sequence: TGTGCCATCTTATCTTTGGGAGGGAGGGAAATTGGCGGGAGTGGCGCCTACAATGAGCAGTTCTTC.

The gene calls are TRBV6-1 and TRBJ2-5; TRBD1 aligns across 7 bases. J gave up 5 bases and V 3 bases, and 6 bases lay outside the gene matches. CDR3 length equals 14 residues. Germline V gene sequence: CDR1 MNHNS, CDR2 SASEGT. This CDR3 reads CASSEGQPHETQYF. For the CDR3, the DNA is TGTGCCAGCAGTGAGGGACAGCCTCATGAGACCCAGTACTTC.

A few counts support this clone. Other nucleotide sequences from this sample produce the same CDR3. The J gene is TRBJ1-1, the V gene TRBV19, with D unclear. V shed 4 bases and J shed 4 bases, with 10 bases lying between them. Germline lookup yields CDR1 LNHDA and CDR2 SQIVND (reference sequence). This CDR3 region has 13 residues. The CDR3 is CASSRRVGTEAFF. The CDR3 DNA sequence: TGTGCCAGTAGTAGGAGGGTAGGCACTGAAGCTTTCTTT.

CDR3 DNA sequence: TGTGCCAGCAGCCAAGAGGTTCGGGCGGGGGAGCAGTTCTTC. Its protein product is CASSQEVRAGEQFF. The chain is built from TRBV4-2 and TRBJ2-1; TRBD2 is a possible D gene (6 bases). Deletions cut 0 bases from V and 10 bases from J, with 13 bases between. Germline loops: CDR1 LGHNA, CDR2 YNFKEQ. This CDR3 spans 14 amino acids.

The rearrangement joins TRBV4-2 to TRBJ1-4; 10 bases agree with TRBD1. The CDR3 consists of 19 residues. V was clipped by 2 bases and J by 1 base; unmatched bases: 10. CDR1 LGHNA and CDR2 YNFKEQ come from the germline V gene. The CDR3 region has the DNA TGTGCCAGCAGCCAATCCGGGACAGGGGTTTTACTAACTAATGAAAAACTGTTTTTT. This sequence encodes CASSQSGTGVLLTNEKLFF.

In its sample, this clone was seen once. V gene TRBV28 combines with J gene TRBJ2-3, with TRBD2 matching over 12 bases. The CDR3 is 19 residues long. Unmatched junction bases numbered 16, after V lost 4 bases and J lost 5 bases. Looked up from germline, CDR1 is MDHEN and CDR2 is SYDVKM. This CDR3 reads CASSSPPGASGRALDTQYF. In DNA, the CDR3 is TGTGCCAGCAGTTCCCCCCCCGGGGCTAGCGGGAGGGCCTTAGATACGCAGTATTTT. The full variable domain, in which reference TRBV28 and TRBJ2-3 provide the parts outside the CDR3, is DVKVTQSSRYLVKRTGEKVFLECVQDMDHENMFWYRQDPGLGLRLIYFSYDVKMKEKGDIPEGYSVSREKKERFSLILESASTNQTSMYLCASSSPPGASGRALDTQYFGPGTRLTVL.

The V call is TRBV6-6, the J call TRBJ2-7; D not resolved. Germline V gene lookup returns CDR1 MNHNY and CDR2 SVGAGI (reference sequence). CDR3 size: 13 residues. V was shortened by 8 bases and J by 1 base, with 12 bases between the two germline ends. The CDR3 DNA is TGTGCCAGCGGGCTACCTAATTCCTACGAGCAGTACTTC. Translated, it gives CASGLPNSYEQYF.

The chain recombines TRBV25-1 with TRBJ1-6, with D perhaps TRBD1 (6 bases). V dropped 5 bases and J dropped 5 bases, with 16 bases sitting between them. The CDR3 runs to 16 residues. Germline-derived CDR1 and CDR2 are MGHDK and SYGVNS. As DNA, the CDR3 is TGTGCCAGCAGTATCACTCAGGGGACCCATAATTCACCCCTCCACTTT. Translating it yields CASSITQGTHNSPLHF.

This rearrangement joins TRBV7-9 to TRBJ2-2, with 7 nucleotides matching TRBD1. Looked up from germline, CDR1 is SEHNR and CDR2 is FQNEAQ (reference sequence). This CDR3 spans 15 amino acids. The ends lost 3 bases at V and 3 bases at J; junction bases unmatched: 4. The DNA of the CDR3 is TGTGCCAGCAGCTTCTGGACAGGATACACCGGGGAGCTGTTTTTT. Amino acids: CASSFWTGYTGELFF.

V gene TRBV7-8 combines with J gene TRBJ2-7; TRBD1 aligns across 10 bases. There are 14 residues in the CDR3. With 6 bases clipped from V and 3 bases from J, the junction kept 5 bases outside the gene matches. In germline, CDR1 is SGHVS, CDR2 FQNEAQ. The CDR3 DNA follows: TGTGCCAGCAGACCCCGGACAGGGGGCTACGAGCAGTACTTC. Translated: CASRPRTGGYEQYF.

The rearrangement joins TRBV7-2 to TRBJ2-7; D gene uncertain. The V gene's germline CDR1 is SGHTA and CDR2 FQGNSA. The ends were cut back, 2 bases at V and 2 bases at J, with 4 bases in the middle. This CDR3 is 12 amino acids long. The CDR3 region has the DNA TGTGCCAGCAGCTTAATGGCCTACGAGCAGTACTTC. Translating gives CASSLMAYEQYF.